Listed below are T cell receptor beta chains from one sample, sequenced in a study of T-cell memory formation after mild COVID-19. TCRdb called the 5' RACE reads again in MiXCR, with one record for every CDR3 protein. Of roughly 600,000 distinct CDR3 sequences listed, over 15% were seen once; the top ten hold more than 10%. The source material was PBMCs or a T cell subset sorted from them (not recorded which). The receptor source for this set is an adult woman who had mild COVID-19 (a few samples of this study predate the infection). Cell type and time point are not known. CDR3s leave out the opening cysteine and the closing phenylalanine or tryptophan. Rows give clone size only sometimes, using once, few, many, or a class for an expanded clone.

cdr3_aa: ASTRSKRGQETQY; v_call: TRBV7-8; clone_size: NA; j_call: TRBJ2-5
cdr3_aa: ASGRAIGREAGYT; v_call: TRBV6-5; clone_size: few; j_call: TRBJ1-2
cdr3_aa: ASSLGQFDEQY; v_call: TRBV7-3; clone_size: few; j_call: TRBJ2-7
cdr3_aa: ASRPGLAGGYEQF; v_call: TRBV12-3/TRBV12-4; clone_size: few; j_call: TRBJ2-1
cdr3_aa: SASSPPGDEQY; v_call: TRBV20-1; clone_size: NA; j_call: TRBJ2-7
cdr3_aa: SVEVHGEGY; v_call: TRBV29-1; clone_size: NA; j_call: TRBJ2-7
cdr3_aa: ASVSPPVHNEKLF; v_call: TRBV6-2/TRBV6-3; clone_size: NA; j_call: TRBJ1-4
cdr3_aa: AWRLNEKLF; v_call: TRBV30; clone_size: NA; j_call: TRBJ1-4
cdr3_aa: ASSHGIAPGGEQF; v_call: TRBV4-3; clone_size: few; j_call: TRBJ2-1
cdr3_aa: ASSPRTPNEQY; v_call: TRBV12-3/TRBV12-4; clone_size: many; j_call: TRBJ2-7
cdr3_aa: SAPRGGADTQY; v_call: TRBV20-1; clone_size: NA; j_call: TRBJ2-3
cdr3_aa: ASSGDRVGYEQY; v_call: TRBV6-4; clone_size: few; j_call: TRBJ2-7
cdr3_aa: ASGGTSGYTDTQY; v_call: TRBV4-3; clone_size: few; j_call: TRBJ2-3
cdr3_aa: ASRLTGTGSSPLH; v_call: TRBV6-5; clone_size: NA; j_call: TRBJ1-6
cdr3_aa: ATSRDRRAGEAF; v_call: TRBV15; clone_size: few; j_call: TRBJ1-1
cdr3_aa: ASGLAGGTTSHYNEQF; v_call: TRBV12-5; clone_size: NA; j_call: TRBJ2-1
cdr3_aa: ASSSSSTGAASGTPRTDTQY; v_call: TRBV7-9; clone_size: NA; j_call: TRBJ2-3
cdr3_aa: ASSGTSLSYEQY; v_call: TRBV7-2; clone_size: NA; j_call: TRBJ2-7
cdr3_aa: ASSPRTSRETQY; v_call: TRBV6-4; clone_size: NA; j_call: TRBJ2-5
cdr3_aa: ASSNGGAMADTQY; v_call: TRBV5-1; clone_size: few; j_call: TRBJ2-3
cdr3_aa: ASSRDIRAEAF; v_call: TRBV11-1; clone_size: NA; j_call: TRBJ1-1
cdr3_aa: SARDSGAGGRQPQH; v_call: TRBV20-1; clone_size: NA; j_call: TRBJ1-5
cdr3_aa: SAFPGDEQY; v_call: TRBV20-1; clone_size: few; j_call: TRBJ2-7
cdr3_aa: ASSEAGWSSYNEQF; v_call: TRBV6-1; clone_size: NA; j_call: TRBJ2-1
cdr3_aa: ASSSGTGALNTEAF; v_call: TRBV5-1; clone_size: NA; j_call: TRBJ1-1
cdr3_aa: SVVVSSYEQY; v_call: TRBV29-1; clone_size: NA; j_call: TRBJ2-7
cdr3_aa: ASSLGLHYGYT; v_call: TRBV5-5; clone_size: NA; j_call: TRBJ1-2
cdr3_aa: ASSPRTSGSINTGELF; v_call: TRBV6-1; clone_size: NA; j_call: TRBJ2-2
cdr3_aa: ASSQHNTGELF; v_call: TRBV14; clone_size: NA; j_call: TRBJ2-2
cdr3_aa: ASSNGTRVNTEAF; v_call: TRBV5-4; clone_size: NA; j_call: TRBJ1-1
cdr3_aa: ASSPLDSRGNTEAF; v_call: TRBV18; clone_size: few; j_call: TRBJ1-1
cdr3_aa: ASTQTGDTSYEQY; v_call: TRBV7-2; clone_size: few; j_call: TRBJ2-7
cdr3_aa: ASSTERLGEQY; v_call: TRBV7-9; clone_size: few; j_call: TRBJ2-7
cdr3_aa: AWRITGYGYT; v_call: TRBV30; clone_size: NA; j_call: TRBJ1-2
cdr3_aa: ASSRLPGTSIYEQY; v_call: TRBV6-5; clone_size: NA; j_call: TRBJ2-7
cdr3_aa: ASRILYRGRNGELF; v_call: TRBV6-5; clone_size: NA; j_call: TRBJ2-2
cdr3_aa: ASIPRLAGADNEQF; v_call: TRBV21-1; clone_size: many; j_call: TRBJ2-1